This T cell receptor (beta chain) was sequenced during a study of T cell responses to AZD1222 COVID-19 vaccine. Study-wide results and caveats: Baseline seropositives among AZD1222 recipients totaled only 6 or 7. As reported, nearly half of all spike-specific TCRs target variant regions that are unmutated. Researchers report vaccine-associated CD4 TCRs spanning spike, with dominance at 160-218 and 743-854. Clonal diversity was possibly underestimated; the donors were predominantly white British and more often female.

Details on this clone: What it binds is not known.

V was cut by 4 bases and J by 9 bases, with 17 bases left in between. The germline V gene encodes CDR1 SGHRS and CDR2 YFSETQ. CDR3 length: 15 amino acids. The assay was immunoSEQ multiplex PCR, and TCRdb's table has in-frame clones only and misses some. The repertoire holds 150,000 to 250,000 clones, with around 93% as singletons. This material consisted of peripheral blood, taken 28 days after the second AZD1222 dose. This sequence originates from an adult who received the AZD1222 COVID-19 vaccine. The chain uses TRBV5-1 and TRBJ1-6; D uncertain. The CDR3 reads CASSPDRVSTSPLHF. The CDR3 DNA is TGCGCCAGCAGCCCGGATCGGGTTTCTACTTCACCCCTCCACTTT.